The 26 T cell receptor beta chains in this list originate from one sample, sequenced in a study of control samples from healthy donors and cancer patients. The table came from immunoSEQ multiplex PCR; TCRdb's copy has only in-frame clones and leaves some out. This sample has about 110,000 clones, with 70% to 85% found just once. The sample comprised blood. The receptors originated from a man younger than 30 in good health.

The chain couples TRBV4-1 to TRBJ1-5; 7 bases match TRBD1. The trim removed 1 base at V and 6 bases at J, leaving 3 bases unmatched. From germline, CDR1 is MGHRA and CDR2 YSYEKL. The CDR3 loop spans 14 amino acids. The CDR3 DNA is TGCGCCAGCAGCCAAGGGGGACAGAGTCAGCCCCAGCATTTT. Its protein product is CASSQGGQSQPQHF.

The gene calls are TRBV19 and TRBJ2-1, with 15 bases identical to TRBD2. Germline-derived CDR1 and CDR2 are LNHDA and SQIVND (reference sequence). This CDR3 contains 15 residues. V was pared by 1 base and J by 10 bases, with 2 bases of the junction left unmatched. The CDR3 bases are TGTGCCAGTAGTATAGGGACTAGCGGGGGGGTAGAGCAGTTCTTC. Amino acid sequence: CASSIGTSGGVEQFF.

This clone occurred once. The rearrangement links TRBV2 to TRBJ2-7; 7 bases fit TRBD1. The junction had 4 bases not matched to a gene; V was cut back by 5 bases and J by 3 bases. This CDR3 is built from 13 residues. CDR1 is SNHLY, CDR2 FYNNEI, per germline. In DNA, the CDR3 is TGTGCCAGCAGTTCGACAGGGAACTACGAGCAGTACTTC. This codes for CASSSTGNYEQYF.

In this sample, this clone turned up once. V gene TRBV7-6 combines with J gene TRBJ2-1, with 10 bases matching TRBD2. The V gene end was trimmed by 0 bases and the J gene end by 5 bases; junction bases not matched to a gene: 13. The germline V gene has CDR1 SGHVS and CDR2 FNYEAQ. The length of the CDR3 is 19 residues. CDR3 sequence (DNA): TGTGCCAGCAGCTTAGCGCGGGTTGAGCGGGGGGGCCATAACAATGAGCAGTTCTTC. Translation: CASSLARVERGGHNNEQFF.

The J gene is TRBJ1-1, the V gene TRBV30, with a possible D match to TRBD1 (6 bases). Trimming took off 3 bases at V and 6 bases at J, with 14 bases between the two ends. Looked up from germline, CDR1 is GTSNPN and CDR2 is SVGIG (reference sequence). The CDR3 loop spans 13 amino acids. This CDR3 is CAWSAAAGAEAFF. The CDR3 coding sequence is TGTGCCTGGAGCGCCGCCGCAGGGGCTGAAGCTTTCTTT.

The V gene is TRBV5-5, the J gene TRBJ2-4, with D possibly matching TRBD1 (6 bases). Germline values: CDR1 SGHKS, CDR2 YYEKEE (reference sequence). The CDR3 is 16 residues long. Trimming removed 2 bases at V and 0 bases at J, with 12 bases between. The CDR3 loop is CASSLGQIIAKNIQYF. CDR3 sequence (DNA): TGTGCCAGCAGCTTAGGACAGATAATAGCCAAAAACATTCAGTACTTC. Combining the CDR3 with reference TRBV5-5 and TRBJ2-4 gives the whole variable domain DAGVTQSPTHLIKTRGQQVTLRCSPISGHKSVSWYQQVLGQGPQFIFQYYEKEERGRGNFPDRFSARQFPNYSSELNVNALLLGDSALYLCASSLGQIIAKNIQYFGAGTRLSVL.

This chain connects TRBV7-9 to TRBJ2-5; no definite D call. Looked up from germline, CDR1 is SEHNR and CDR2 is FQNEAQ (reference sequence). V lost 1 base and J 7 bases, leaving 7 bases between the germline ends. This CDR3 spans 12 amino acids. The CDR3 region is CASSLVGGTQYF. For the CDR3, the DNA is TGTGCCAGCAGCTTAGTTGGCGGGACCCAGTACTTC.

This clone has only one observation. Written as DNA, the CDR3 is TGTGCCAGCAGTTACTCGAGTCCGCCTAGGAACTATGGCTACACCTTC. Translated, it gives CASSYSSPPRNYGYTF. This chain connects TRBV6-2 or TRBV6-3 to TRBJ1-2; the D is unclear. The V and J ends lost 0 bases and 2 bases respectively, with 13 bases between them. Looked up from germline, CDR1 is MNHEY and CDR2 is SVGEGT. The CDR3 contains 16 residues.

CDR3 region: CASSQRTGGTFNQPQHF. CDR3 DNA sequence: TGCGCCAGCAGCCAAAGGACAGGGGGAACCTTCAATCAGCCCCAGCATTTT. This sequence joins TRBV4-1 and TRBJ1-5; 10 positions match TRBD1. J was trimmed by 3 bases and V by 2 bases; bases with no gene match: 7. Looked up from germline, CDR1 is MGHRA and CDR2 is YSYEKL. The CDR3 spans 17 residues.

This clone was detected only once. The chain employs TRBV13 and TRBJ2-1; 14 bases agree with TRBD2. The CDR3 contains 16 residues. J gave up 8 bases and V 5 bases, and 8 bases lay outside the gene matches. Looked up from germline, CDR1 is PRHDT and CDR2 is FYEKMQ (reference sequence). This CDR3 reads CASSPTSGGAWDEQFF. The CDR3 DNA is TGTGCCAGCAGCCCGACTAGCGGGGGGGCCTGGGATGAGCAGTTCTTC.

The rearrangement joins TRBV15 to TRBJ2-7; D ambiguous. CDR1 is LNHNV, CDR2 YYDKDF, per germline (reference sequence). Trimming took off 11 bases at V and 5 bases at J, with 10 bases between the two ends. The CDR3 runs to 10 residues. This chain's CDR3 is CASLSHEQYV. The CDR3 coding sequence is TGTGCCTCGTTGAGCCACGAGCAGTACGTC.

This sequence joins TRBV15 and TRBJ2-6; D remains ambiguous. The V gene lost 5 bases and the J gene lost 4 bases, with 12 bases spanning the gap. The length of the CDR3 is 15 residues. Germline V CDR1 and CDR2: LNHNV, YYDKDF (reference sequence). In DNA form, the CDR3 reads TGTGCCACCAGCTCCCGACGGGCAGGGGCCAACGTCCTGACTTTC. Translation gives CATSSRRAGANVLTF.

The chain carries TRBV28 and TRBJ1-5; D is unclear. With 2 bases removed from V and 4 bases from J, the gap between germline ends came to 9 bases. The CDR3 covers 14 residues. The germline V gene encodes CDR1 MDHEN and CDR2 SYDVKM. DNA of the CDR3: TGTGCCAGCAGTTTACGTATGGGGAATCAGCCCCAGCATTTT. Translating gives CASSLRMGNQPQHF. Drawing the rest from reference TRBV28 and TRBJ1-5, the complete variable domain is DVKVTQSSRYLVKRTGEKVFLECVQDMDHENMFWYRQDPGLGLRLIYFSYDVKMKEKGDIPEGYSVSREKKERFSLILESASTNQTSMYLCASSLRMGNQPQHFGDGTRLSIL.

This chain links TRBV7-9 with TRBJ2-7; D not certain. Germline CDR1 reads SEHNR; CDR2 reads FQNEAQ (reference sequence). This CDR3 region has 15 residues. V was cut by 4 bases and J by 0 bases, with 13 bases left in between. The CDR3 reads CASSSFRGGSYEQYF. The CDR3 coding sequence is TGTGCCAGCAGCTCTTTCCGCGGTGGCTCCTACGAGCAGTACTTC.

The CDR3 spells CASSLGGWTEAFF. CDR3 coding DNA: TGTGCCAGCAGCTTAGGGGGCTGGACTGAAGCTTTCTTT. The chain carries TRBV5-6 and TRBJ1-1; TRBD1 matches 7 bases. V lost 2 bases, J lost 5 bases, and 3 bases stayed unmatched. Germline V gives CDR1 SGHDT, CDR2 YYEEEE. The CDR3 is 13 residues long. Full variable domain (rest looked up from reference TRBV5-6 and TRBJ1-1): DAGVTQSPTHLIKTRGQQVTLRCSPKSGHDTVSWYQQALGQGPQFIFQYYEEEERQRGNFPDRFSGHQFPNYSSELNVNALLLGDSALYLCASSLGGWTEAFFGQGTRLTVV.

The V call is TRBV19, the J call TRBJ1-2, with 10 positions matching TRBD1. Losses at the gene ends were 3 bases for V and 6 bases for J; bases not matched to a gene: 7. The V gene's germline CDR1 is LNHDA and CDR2 SQIVND (reference sequence). This CDR3 is built from 15 residues. The CDR3 coding sequence is TGTGCCAGTAGTATGCCGGGACAGGGGCGCCATGGCTACACCTTC. Protein product: CASSMPGQGRHGYTF.

The chain couples TRBV6-5 to TRBJ1-2; D ambiguous. The V and J ends lost 5 bases and 8 bases respectively, with 6 bases between them. The CDR3 length is 10 residues. CDR1 MNHEY and CDR2 SVGAGI come from the germline V gene. The CDR3 bases are TGTGCCAGCAGTCTGAGGGGCTACACCTTC. The encoded protein is CASSLRGYTF.

This sequence joins TRBV2 and TRBJ2-5; 9 bases line up with TRBD1. Germline lookup yields CDR1 SNHLY and CDR2 FYNNEI. Losses at the gene ends were 5 bases for V and 5 bases for J; bases not matched to a gene: 3. CDR3 length: 13 amino acids. CDR3 residues: CASSPGQGETQYF. CDR3 coding DNA: TGTGCCAGCAGTCCGGGACAGGGCGAGACCCAGTACTTC. Looking up the rest from reference TRBV2 and TRBJ2-5 gives the full variable domain: EPEVTQTPSHQVTQMGQEVILRCVPISNHLYFYWYRQILGQKVEFLVSFYNNEISEKSEIFDDQFSVERPDGSNFTLKIRSTKLEDSAMYFCASSPGQGETQYFGPGTRLLVL.

This clone was counted many times. The chain employs TRBV5-4 and TRBJ2-1; D remains unclear. Between the trimmed V and J ends, which lost 0 bases and 2 bases, there was a span of 12 bases. CDR1 is SGHNT and CDR2 is YYREEE in the germline V gene (reference sequence). The CDR3 runs 16 residues. CDR3 in DNA: TGTGCCAGCAGCTTGGGAGGTCGCAGAACCTACAATGAGCAGTTCTTC. It specifies CASSLGGRRTYNEQFF.

The genes are TRBV6-1 and TRBJ2-5; unclear D gene. Germline assignment: CDR1 MNHNS and CDR2 SASEGT. Trimming removed 3 bases from V and 1 base from J, with 9 bases in between. The CDR3 sequence is 14 residues long. The DNA for the CDR3 is TGTGCCAGCAGTGAGGAAACGGCCCAAGAGACCCAGTACTTC. Translating gives CASSEETAQETQYF.

The V call is TRBV5-1, the J call TRBJ1-1, with 7 nucleotides matching TRBD1. The CDR3 is 14 residues long. The J segment lost 7 bases and the V segment lost 4 bases, leaving 10 bases of the junction unmatched. The germline CDR1 and CDR2 sequences are SGHRS and YFSETQ. The CDR3 protein is CASSESYRGGEAFF. CDR3 DNA sequence: TGCGCCAGCAGCGAATCGTACAGGGGCGGTGAAGCTTTCTTT.

The genes are TRBV6-1 and TRBJ1-5; D uncertain. V dropped 0 bases and J dropped 2 bases, with 11 bases sitting between them. Germline V lookup: CDR1 MNHNS, CDR2 SASEGT. This CDR3 comprises 16 residues. The chain's CDR3 is CASSEAGRYGNQPQHF. Written as DNA, the CDR3 is TGTGCCAGCAGTGAAGCGGGCCGGTATGGCAATCAGCCCCAGCATTTT.

This clone was counted once. The J gene is TRBJ2-5, the V gene TRBV14; possibly TRBD2 for D (5 bases). The V and J ends lost 2 bases and 5 bases respectively, with 18 bases between them. Germline V gene data show CDR1 as SGHDN and CDR2 as FVKESK. The CDR3 covers 16 residues. The CDR3 loop reads CASSQYRGSGLETQYF. In nucleotides, the CDR3 is TGTGCCAGCAGCCAATACCGGGGATCGGGCTTGGAGACCCAGTACTTC.

The DNA for the CDR3 is TGTGCCAGCTCTTCTGACAGGGGCAATCAGCCCCAGCATTTT. This encodes CASSSDRGNQPQHF. The chain has TRBV18 and TRBJ1-5; 7 positions agree with TRBD1. The CDR3 runs 14 residues. Germline V gives CDR1 KGHSH, CDR2 LQKENI. With 6 bases clipped from V and 2 bases from J, the junction kept 4 bases outside the gene matches.

This clone was found a few times. This chain joins TRBV27 and TRBJ1-5, with 7 bases matching TRBD1. Germline V gives CDR1 MNHEY, CDR2 SMNVEV (reference sequence). The CDR3 consists of 15 residues. Trimming removed 4 bases from V and 2 bases from J; junction bases left unmatched: 5. The CDR3, as DNA: TGTGCCAGCAGTTCACAGGGGTTTGGCAATCAGCCCCAGCATTTT. Amino acid sequence: CASSSQGFGNQPQHF.

This clone was detected only once. The V gene is TRBV29-1, the J gene TRBJ1-2, with 7 bases aligning to TRBD1. V was clipped by 3 bases and J by 2 bases; unmatched bases: 6. The CDR3 is 14 residues long. The V gene's germline CDR1 is SQVTM and CDR2 ANQGSEA. CDR3 in amino acids: CSVDGTALNYGYTF. The DNA of the CDR3 is TGCAGCGTTGACGGGACAGCGTTAAACTATGGCTACACCTTC.